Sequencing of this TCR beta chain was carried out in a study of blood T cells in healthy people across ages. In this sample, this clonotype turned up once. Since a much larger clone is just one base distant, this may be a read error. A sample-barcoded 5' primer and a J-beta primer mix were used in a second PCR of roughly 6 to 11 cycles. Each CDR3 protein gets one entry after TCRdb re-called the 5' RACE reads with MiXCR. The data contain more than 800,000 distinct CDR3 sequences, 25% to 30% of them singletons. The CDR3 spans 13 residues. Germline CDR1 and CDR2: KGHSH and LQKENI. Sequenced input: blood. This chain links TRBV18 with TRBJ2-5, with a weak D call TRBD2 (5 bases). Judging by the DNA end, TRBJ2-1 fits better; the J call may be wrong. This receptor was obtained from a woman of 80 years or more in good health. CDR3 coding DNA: TGTGCCAGCTCACCACAGGGAGAAGAGACCCAGTTCTTC. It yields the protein CASSPQGEETQFF.